This TCR beta chain was captured by sequencing in a study of T cell changes during pregnancy in multiple sclerosis. Produced via immunoSEQ multiplex PCR; TCRdb's table is partial and in-frame only. Of approximately 40,000 clones in the sample, 85% to 95% were seen once. Deletions cut 0 bases from V and 7 bases from J, with 14 bases between. CDR1 and CDR2 (germline): SGHNT, YYREEE (reference sequence). This CDR3 contains 15 residues. Specimen: peripheral blood. The source is a female donor with multiple sclerosis, enrolled in a pregnancy study. This chain connects TRBV5-4 to TRBJ2-1; the D gene is possibly TRBD1 (6 bases). CDR3 nucleotides: TGTGCCAGCAGCTTGGGGGGGCTGGTATGGAATGAGCAGTTCTTC. The encoded protein is CASSLGGLVWNEQFF.